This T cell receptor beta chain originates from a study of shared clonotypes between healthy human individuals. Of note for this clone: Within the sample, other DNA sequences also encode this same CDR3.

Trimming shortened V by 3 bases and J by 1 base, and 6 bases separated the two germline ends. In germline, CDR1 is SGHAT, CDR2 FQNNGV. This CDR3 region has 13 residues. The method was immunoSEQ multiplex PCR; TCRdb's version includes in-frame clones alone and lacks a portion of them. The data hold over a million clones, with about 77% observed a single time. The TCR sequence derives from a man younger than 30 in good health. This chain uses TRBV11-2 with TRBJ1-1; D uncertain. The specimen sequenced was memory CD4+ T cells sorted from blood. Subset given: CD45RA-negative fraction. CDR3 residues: CASSFRENTEAFF. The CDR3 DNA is TGTGCCAGCAGCTTTCGCGAGAACACTGAAGCTTTCTTT.